This T cell receptor beta chain was recorded in a study of T-cell memory formation after mild COVID-19. TCRdb reprocessed the 5' RACE reads with MiXCR, giving one entry per CDR3 protein. The sample has about 430,000 distinct CDR3 sequences; less than 25% are singletons. The CDR3 runs to 15 residues. The germline V gene encodes CDR1 LNHDA and CDR2 SQIVND (reference sequence). Trimming cost V 5 bases and J 7 bases; bases outside gene matches: 13. The sample was PBMCs or a T cell subset sorted from them (not recorded which). This sequence was found in an adult woman who had mild COVID-19 (a few samples of this study predate the infection). Cell type and time point are not known. The chain couples TRBV19 to TRBJ1-2, with 7 bases matching TRBD1. The CDR3 loop is CASSRSDRAASGYTF. The CDR3 DNA reads as TGTGCCAGTAGTCGGTCAGACAGGGCAGCGAGTGGCTACACCTTC.